Sequencing of this TCR beta chain was carried out in a study of T-cell memory formation after mild COVID-19. TCRdb passed the 5' RACE reads through MiXCR, listing each CDR3 protein once. The sample contains about 200,000 distinct CDR3 sequences, over 7.5% of which appear only once. V was clipped by 5 bases and J by 8 bases, with 18 bases between them. The CDR3 is 15 residues long. From germline, CDR1 is LGHDT and CDR2 YNNKEL (reference sequence). This clonotype was seen more than once but under ten times. The receptor was isolated from a man in his late teens or twenties who had mild COVID-19 (a few samples of this study predate the infection). Cell type and time point are not known. The material sequenced was PBMCs or a T cell subset sorted from them (not recorded which). The chain employs TRBV3-1 and TRBJ2-2; D possibly matches TRBD1 or TRBD2 (5 bases each). The CDR3 bases are TGTGCCAGCAGCTGGGACGGAGGAGAATTTGGGGAGCTGTTTTTT. Translating gives CASSWDGGEFGELFF.